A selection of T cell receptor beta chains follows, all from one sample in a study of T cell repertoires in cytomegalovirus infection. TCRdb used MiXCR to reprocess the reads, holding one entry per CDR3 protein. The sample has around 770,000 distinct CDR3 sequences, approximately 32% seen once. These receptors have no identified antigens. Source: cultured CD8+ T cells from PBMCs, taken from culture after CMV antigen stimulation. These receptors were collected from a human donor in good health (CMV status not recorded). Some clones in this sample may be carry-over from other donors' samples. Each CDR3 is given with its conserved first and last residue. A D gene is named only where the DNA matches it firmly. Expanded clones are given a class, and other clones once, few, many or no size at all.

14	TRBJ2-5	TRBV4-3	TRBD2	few	TGCGCCAGCAGCCAAGGGATCGGGGGGGGGGCCCAGTACTTC	CASSQGIGGGAQYF
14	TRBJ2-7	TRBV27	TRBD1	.	TGTGCCAGCAGCCTGACAGGGCGAGCCTACGAGCAGTACTTC	CASSLTGRAYEQYF
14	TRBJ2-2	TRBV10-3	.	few	TGTGCCATCAGTGAGTCGGCGGGGCACGGGGAGCTGTTTTTT	CAISESAGHGELFF
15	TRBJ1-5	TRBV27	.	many	TGTGCCAGCAGTCGTGACAGGAATAGCAATCAGCCCCAGCATTTT	CASSRDRNSNQPQHF
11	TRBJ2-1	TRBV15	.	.	TGTGCCACCAGCAGAGAGGATGAGCAGTTCTTC	CATSREDEQFF
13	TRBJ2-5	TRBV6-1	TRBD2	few	TGTGCCACCGGGGGGAACAGCCAAGAGACCCAGTACTTC	CATGGNSQETQYF
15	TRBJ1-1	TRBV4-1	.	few	TGCGCCAGCAGCCCCCAGGCCGGGGGAGGGACTGAAGCTTTCTTT	CASSPQAGGGTEAFF
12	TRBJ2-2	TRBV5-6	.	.	TGTGCCAGCAGCCGGGCGTCCGGGGAGCTGTTTTTT	CASSRASGELFF
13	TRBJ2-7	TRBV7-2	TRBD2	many	TGTGCCAGCACCCCGGGAGGTATTTACGAGCAGTACTTC	CASTPGGIYEQYF
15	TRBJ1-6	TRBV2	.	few	TGTGCCAGCTTGAAGGGACCTACCTATAATTCACCCCTCCACTTT	CASLKGPTYNSPLHF
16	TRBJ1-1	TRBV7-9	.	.	TGTGCCAGCAGCTTAGACGGGGATCTAGTGAACACTGAAGCTTTCTTT	CASSLDGDLVNTEAFF
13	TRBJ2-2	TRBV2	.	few	TGTGGCTCCAGGGGGGATTATACCGGGGAGCTGTTTTTT	CGSRGDYTGELFF
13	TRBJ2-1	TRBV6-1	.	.	TGTGCCAGCTCGGGGGGCCGCTACAATGAGCAGTTCTTC	CASSGGRYNEQFF